This T cell receptor beta chain was recorded in a study of OX40 agonist ivuxolimab in advanced cancers. Study in general: Of mixed ages from about 23 to 90 and averaging about 60 years, the group was 65% to 85% male. Study-wide findings and caveats: The specificity for antigen of the expanded peripheral T cells was not determined. Among the lowest levels of clonal expansion were found in partial responders at 0.1-3.0 mg/kg.

Sequencing was performed with immunoSEQ multiplex PCR; in TCRdb, only in-frame clones are kept and a portion is missing. The sample gives over 55,000 clones, just under 90% of which show up once; approximately 2% is in the top ten. To note about this clone: Antigen specificity is unknown.

Systemic immunosuppression or autoimmune disease history was grounds to exclude patients. Germline V CDR1 and CDR2: MNHEY, SMNVEV (reference sequence). V was trimmed by 8 bases and J by 4 bases, leaving 14 bases between them. CDR3 length equals 13 residues. This sequence was found in an adult with an advanced solid tumor such as melanoma, head and neck, liver or kidney cancer. Source: CD4+ or CD8+ T cells sorted from blood, taken in a trial of the OX40 agonist ivuxolimab. The chain couples TRBV27 to TRBJ1-2, with D perhaps TRBD1 (5 bases). The CDR3 spells CASGTQGPYGYTF. In nucleotides, the CDR3 is TGTGCCAGCGGGACCCAGGGACCCTATGGCTACACCTTC.